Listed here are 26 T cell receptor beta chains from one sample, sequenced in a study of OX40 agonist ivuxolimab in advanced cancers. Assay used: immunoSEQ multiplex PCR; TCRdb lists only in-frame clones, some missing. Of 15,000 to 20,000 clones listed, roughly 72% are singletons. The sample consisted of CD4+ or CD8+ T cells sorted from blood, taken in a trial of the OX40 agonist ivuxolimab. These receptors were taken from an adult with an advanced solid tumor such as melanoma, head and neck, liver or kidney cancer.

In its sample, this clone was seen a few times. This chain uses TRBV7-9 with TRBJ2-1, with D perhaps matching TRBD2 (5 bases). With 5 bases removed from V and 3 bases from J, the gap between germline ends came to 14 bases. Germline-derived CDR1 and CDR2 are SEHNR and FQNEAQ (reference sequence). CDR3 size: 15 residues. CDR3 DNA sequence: TGTGCCAGCAGCCCGAGCGGCTCGGACTACAATGAGCAGTTCTTC. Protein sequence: CASSPSGSDYNEQFF. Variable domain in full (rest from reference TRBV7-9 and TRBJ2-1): DTGVSQNPRHKITKRGQNVTFRCDPISEHNRLYWYRQTLGQGPEFLTYFQNEAQLEKSRLLSDRFSAERPKGSFSTLEIQRTEQGDSAMYLCASSPSGSDYNEQFFGPGTRLTVL.

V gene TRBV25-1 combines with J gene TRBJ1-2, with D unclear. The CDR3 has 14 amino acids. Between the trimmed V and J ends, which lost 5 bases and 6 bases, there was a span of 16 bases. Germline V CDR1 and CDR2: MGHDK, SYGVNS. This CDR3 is CASSFQIDLHGYTF. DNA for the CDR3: TGTGCCAGCAGTTTCCAGATCGATCTCCATGGCTACACCTTC.

As DNA, the CDR3 is TGTGCCAGCAGCAACGGGGACTACGAGCAGTACTTC. Protein product: CASSNGDYEQYF. The rearrangement uses TRBV5-6 and TRBJ2-7; weak D call: TRBD2 (5 bases). In germline, CDR1 is SGHDT, CDR2 YYEEEE. V dropped 4 bases and J dropped 3 bases, with 8 bases sitting between them. CDR3 length: 12 residues.

CDR3 bases: TGTGCCAGCAGCTTGGATTGGGTGTCCTACGAGCAGTACTTC. It is translated as CASSLDWVSYEQYF. This rearrangement joins TRBV5-5 to TRBJ2-7; no clear D. Trimming stripped 0 bases from V and 1 base from J, with 8 bases between. Germline values: CDR1 SGHKS, CDR2 YYEKEE (reference sequence). The CDR3 has 14 residues.

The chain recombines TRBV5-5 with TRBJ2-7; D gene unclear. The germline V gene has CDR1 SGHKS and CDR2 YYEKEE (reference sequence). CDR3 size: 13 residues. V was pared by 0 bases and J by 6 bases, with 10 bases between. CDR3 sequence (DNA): TGTGCCAGCAGCTTGGCCAAGAGAGCCGAGCAGTACTTC. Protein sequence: CASSLAKRAEQYF. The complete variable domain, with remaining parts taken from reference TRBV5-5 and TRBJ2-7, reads DAGVTQSPTHLIKTRGQQVTLRCSPISGHKSVSWYQQVLGQGPQFIFQYYEKEERGRGNFPDRFSARQFPNYSSELNVNALLLGDSALYLCASSLAKRAEQYFGPGTRLTVT.

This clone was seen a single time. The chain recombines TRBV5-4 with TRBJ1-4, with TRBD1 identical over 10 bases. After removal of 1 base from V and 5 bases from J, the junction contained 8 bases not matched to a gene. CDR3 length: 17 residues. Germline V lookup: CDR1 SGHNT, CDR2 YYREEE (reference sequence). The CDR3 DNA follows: TGTGCCAGCAGCTTGAATGCAAAGGACAGGGGGAATGAAAAACTGTTTTTT. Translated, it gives CASSLNAKDRGNEKLFF.

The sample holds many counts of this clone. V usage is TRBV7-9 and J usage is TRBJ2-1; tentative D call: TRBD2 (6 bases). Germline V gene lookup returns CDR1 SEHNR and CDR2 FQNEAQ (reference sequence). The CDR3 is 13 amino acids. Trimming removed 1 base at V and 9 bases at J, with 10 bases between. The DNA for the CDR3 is TGTGCCAGCAGCTTAGTAGGCGGGGCTGAGCAGTTCTTC. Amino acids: CASSLVGGAEQFF.

Here the CDR3 DNA reads TGTGCCAGCAAGCGGGGGTATGAGCAGTTCTTC. It translates to CASKRGYEQFF. The chain has TRBV27 and TRBJ2-1; 8 nucleotides agree with TRBD2. The junction had 1 base not matched to a gene; V was cut back by 7 bases and J by 8 bases. The germline V gene encodes CDR1 MNHEY and CDR2 SMNVEV (reference sequence). This CDR3 has 11 amino acids.

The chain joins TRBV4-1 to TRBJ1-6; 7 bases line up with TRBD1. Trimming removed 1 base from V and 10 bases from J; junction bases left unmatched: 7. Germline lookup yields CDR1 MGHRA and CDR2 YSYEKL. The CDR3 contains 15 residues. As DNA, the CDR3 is TGCGCCAGCAGCCAAGGGGACAGAGGGATGTCACCCCTCCACTTT. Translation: CASSQGDRGMSPLHF.

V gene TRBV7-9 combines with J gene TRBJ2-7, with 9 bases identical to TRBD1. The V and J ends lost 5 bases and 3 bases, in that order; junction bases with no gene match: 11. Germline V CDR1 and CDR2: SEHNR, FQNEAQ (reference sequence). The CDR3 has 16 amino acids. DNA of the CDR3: TGTGCCAGCAGCCCACGGGGACAGGGAAAAGTCTACGAGCAGTACTTC. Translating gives CASSPRGQGKVYEQYF.

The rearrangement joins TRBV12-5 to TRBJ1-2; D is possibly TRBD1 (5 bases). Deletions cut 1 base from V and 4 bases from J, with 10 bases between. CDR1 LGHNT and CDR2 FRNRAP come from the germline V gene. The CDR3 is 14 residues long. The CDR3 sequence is CASGLGSGIYGYTF. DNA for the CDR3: TGTGCTAGTGGTTTGGGCTCAGGGATCTATGGCTACACCTTC.

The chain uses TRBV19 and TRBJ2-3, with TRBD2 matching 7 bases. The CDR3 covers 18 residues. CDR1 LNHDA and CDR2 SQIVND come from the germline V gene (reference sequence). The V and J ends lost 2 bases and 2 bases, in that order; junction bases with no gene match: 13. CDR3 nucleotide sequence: TGTGCCAGTAGTATACACCCCCCTACCCTAGCGGACACAGATACGCAGTATTTT. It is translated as CASSIHPPTLADTDTQYF.

Written as DNA, the CDR3 is TGCGCCAGCAGCTTTCTGGGGGGTCCACCCCGCTCCTACAATGAGCAGTTCTTC. It yields the protein CASSFLGGPPRSYNEQFF. This chain joins TRBV5-1 and TRBJ2-1, with TRBD2 as a possible D gene (6 bases). This CDR3 is 18 amino acids long. Trimming cost V 2 bases and J 0 bases, with 18 bases left between them. CDR1 SGHRS and CDR2 YFSETQ come from the germline V gene.

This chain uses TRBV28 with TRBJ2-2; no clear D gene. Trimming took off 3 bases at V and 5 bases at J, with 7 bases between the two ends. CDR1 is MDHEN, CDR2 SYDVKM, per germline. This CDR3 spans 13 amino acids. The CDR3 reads CASSFLVTGELFF. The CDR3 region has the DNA TGTGCCAGCAGTTTTCTGGTTACCGGGGAGCTGTTTTTT.

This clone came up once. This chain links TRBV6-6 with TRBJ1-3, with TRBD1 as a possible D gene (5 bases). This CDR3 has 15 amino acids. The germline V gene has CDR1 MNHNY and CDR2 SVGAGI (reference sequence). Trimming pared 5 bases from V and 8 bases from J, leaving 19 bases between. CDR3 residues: CASSKGTSAFDTIYF. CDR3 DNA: TGTGCCAGCAGTAAAGGGACTTCGGCTTTTGACACCATATATTTT.

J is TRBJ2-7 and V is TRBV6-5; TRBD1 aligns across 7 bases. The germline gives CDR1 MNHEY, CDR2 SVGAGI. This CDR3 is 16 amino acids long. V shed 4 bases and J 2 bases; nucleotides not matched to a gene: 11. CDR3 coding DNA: TGTGCCAGCAGTTGGGTTTCCGGGACAGTGACCTACGAGCAGTACTTC. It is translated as CASSWVSGTVTYEQYF.

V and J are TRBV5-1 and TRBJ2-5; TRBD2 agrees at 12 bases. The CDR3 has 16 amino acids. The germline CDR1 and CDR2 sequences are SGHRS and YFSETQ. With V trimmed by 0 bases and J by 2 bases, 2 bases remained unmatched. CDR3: CASSLGLAGAQETQYF. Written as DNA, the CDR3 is TGCGCCAGCAGCTTGGGACTAGCGGGGGCACAAGAGACCCAGTACTTC.

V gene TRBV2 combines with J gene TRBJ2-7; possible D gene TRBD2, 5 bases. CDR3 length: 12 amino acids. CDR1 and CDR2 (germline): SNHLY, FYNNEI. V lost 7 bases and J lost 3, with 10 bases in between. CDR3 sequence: CASTDGIYEQYF. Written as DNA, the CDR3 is TGTGCCAGCACCGACGGGATCTACGAGCAGTACTTC.

CDR3 residues: CASSLVYTGELFF. The CDR3 DNA reads as TGTGCCAGCAGCTTGGTCTACACCGGGGAGCTGTTTTTT. The V call is TRBV7-6, the J call TRBJ2-2, with D unclear. V lost 3 bases and J lost 3, with 5 bases in between. Germline CDR1 and CDR2: SGHVS and FNYEAQ. This CDR3 has 13 residues.

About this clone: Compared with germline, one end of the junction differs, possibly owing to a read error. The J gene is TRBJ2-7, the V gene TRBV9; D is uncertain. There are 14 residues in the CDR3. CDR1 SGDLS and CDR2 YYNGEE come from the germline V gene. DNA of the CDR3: TGTGCCAGCAGCCTGGGTGGAGACTCCCACGAGCAGTACTTC. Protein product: CASSLGGDSHEQYF.

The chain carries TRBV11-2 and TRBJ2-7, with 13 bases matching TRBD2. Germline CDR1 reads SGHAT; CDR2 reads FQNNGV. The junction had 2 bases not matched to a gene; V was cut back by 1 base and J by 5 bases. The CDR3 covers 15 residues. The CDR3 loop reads CASSLGTSGGHEQYF. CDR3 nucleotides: TGTGCCAGCAGCTTAGGGACTAGCGGGGGACACGAGCAGTACTTC. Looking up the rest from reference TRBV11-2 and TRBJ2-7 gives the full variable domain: EAGVAQSPRYKIIEKRQSVAFWCNPISGHATLYWYQQILGQGPKLLIQFQNNGVVDDSQLPKDRFSAERLKGVDSTLKIQPAKLEDSAVYLCASSLGTSGGHEQYFGPGTRLTVT.

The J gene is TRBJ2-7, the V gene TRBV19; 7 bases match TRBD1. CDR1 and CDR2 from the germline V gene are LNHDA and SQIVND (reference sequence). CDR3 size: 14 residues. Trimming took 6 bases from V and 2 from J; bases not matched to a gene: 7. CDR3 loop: CASSTTGTTYEQYF. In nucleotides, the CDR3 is TGTGCCAGTAGCACGACAGGGACCACCTACGAGCAGTACTTC.

The CDR3 is CASALGGLTSGNEQFF. CDR3 bases: TGTGCCAGCGCCCTCGGGGGATTAACTAGCGGCAATGAGCAGTTCTTC. The chain recombines TRBV27 with TRBJ2-1, with 8 positions matching TRBD2. This CDR3 has 16 amino acids. The germline V gene has CDR1 MNHEY and CDR2 SMNVEV (reference sequence). The ends lost 8 bases at V and 6 bases at J; junction bases unmatched: 15.

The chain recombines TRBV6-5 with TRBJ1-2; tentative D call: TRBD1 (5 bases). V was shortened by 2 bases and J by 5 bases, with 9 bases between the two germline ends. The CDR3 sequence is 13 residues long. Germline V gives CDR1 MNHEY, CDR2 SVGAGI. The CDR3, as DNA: TGTGCCAGCAGTTACACAGGAACGTATGGCTACACCTTC. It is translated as CASSYTGTYGYTF.

The CDR3 DNA is TGTGCCAGCAGCCCCGGTCAGAGCGGGACCGAAGCTTTCTTT. It codes for CASSPGQSGTEAFF. The gene calls are TRBV7-3 and TRBJ1-1; a weak D match, TRBD1 (5 bases). Trimming removed 5 bases at V and 8 bases at J, with 18 bases between. The CDR3 contains 14 residues. Germline lookup yields CDR1 SGHTA and CDR2 FQGTGA.

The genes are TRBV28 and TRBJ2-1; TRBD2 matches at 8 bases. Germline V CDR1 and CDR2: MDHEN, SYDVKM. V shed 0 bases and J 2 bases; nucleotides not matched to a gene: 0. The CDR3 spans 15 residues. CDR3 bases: TGTGCCAGCAGTTTATGGCGGGGGGCCTACAATGAGCAGTTCTTC. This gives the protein CASSLWRGAYNEQFF.